The present TCR beta chain was sequenced within a study of Ad26.COV2.S vaccination and SARS-CoV-2 variants. Study-level findings and limits: Spike-specific TCR breadth was greater in vaccine than placebo recipients.

Documented treatment: 15 to 20 received Ad26.COV2.S at low or high dose, single or two shots; about 5 received placebo; per-sample allocation not given. Each sample was drawn 63 days after the first injection (of vaccine or placebo). The CDR3 runs to 15 residues. Germline values: CDR1 SEHNR, CDR2 FQNEAQ (reference sequence). The ends were cut back, 3 bases at V and 0 bases at J, with 9 bases in the middle. The data were produced by immunoSEQ multiplex PCR, yet TCRdb's version contains in-frame clones alone and is incomplete. Here the sample spans 450,000 to 550,000 clones, approximately 92% being singletons. In regard to this clone: Its target is not known.

This chain joins TRBV7-9 and TRBJ1-5, with D possibly being TRBD1 (6 bases). This receptor was identified in a person aged 18 to 65 who received the Ad26.COV2.S COVID-19 vaccine or a placebo. Sequenced here: peripheral blood, sampled in a trial of Ad26.COV2.S vaccine versus placebo. The CDR3 DNA follows: TGTGCCAGCAGCTTCGGACAGACTAGCAATCAGCCCCAGCATTTT. This codes for CASSFGQTSNQPQHF.